The 21 T cell receptor beta chains presented below share a single source sample, sequenced in a study of shared clonotypes between healthy human individuals. Assay: immunoSEQ multiplex PCR; the TCRdb copy retains only in-frame clones and omits some. The data show roughly 2.5 million clones, over 85% seen once. The sequenced material came from naive CD4+ T cells sorted from blood. This sample's subset: CD45RA+ positively selected. Receptors were obtained from a young man in good health.

This chain links TRBV5-8 with TRBJ2-1; 7 nucleotides align to TRBD1. Germline V lookup: CDR1 SGHTS, CDR2 YDEGEE. The CDR3 contains 16 residues. V trimming: 2 bases; J trimming: 3 bases; junction bases outside the gene matches: 8. The CDR3 coding sequence is TGTGCCAGCAGCTTCTCGAGAAGGGGGCTCTACAATGAGCAGTTCTTC. Its protein is CASSFSRRGLYNEQFF. The complete variable domain, with remaining parts taken from reference TRBV5-8 and TRBJ2-1, reads EAGVTQSPTHLIKTRGQQATLRCSPISGHTSVYWYQQALGLGLQFLLWYDEGEERNRGNFPPRFSGRQFPNYSSELNVNALELEDSALYLCASSFSRRGLYNEQFFGPGTRLTVL.

This clone is a singleton in its sample. The rearrangement links TRBV9 to TRBJ1-6; D remains ambiguous. Germline values: CDR1 SGDLS, CDR2 YYNGEE. The CDR3 has 16 amino acids. V was cut by 3 bases and J by 1 base, with 11 bases left in between. CDR3 nucleotide sequence: TGTGCCAGCAGCGAGAGGGTAGGATCCTATAATTCACCCCTCCACTTT. Its translation: CASSERVGSYNSPLHF.

The chain is built from TRBV6-5 and TRBJ1-1, with D possibly TRBD1 on 5 matching bases. V dropped 5 bases and J dropped 1 base, with 11 bases sitting between them. There are 14 residues in the CDR3. CDR1 and CDR2 from the germline V gene are MNHEY and SVGAGI. The CDR3 DNA reads as TGTGCCAGCAGTCGGGACCCCCGGAACACTGAAGCTTTCTTT. As protein: CASSRDPRNTEAFF.

This clone was seen just once. The chain has TRBV28 and TRBJ2-7; TRBD1 might be the D (7 bases). Germline V gene data show CDR1 as MDHEN and CDR2 as SYDVKM. The CDR3 contains 17 residues. Between the trimmed V and J ends, which lost 1 base and 1 base, there was a span of 17 bases. In DNA form, the CDR3 reads TGTGCCAGCAGTTTATCCCTCGGGGCAGGGGGGTCCTACGAGCAGTACTTC. It is translated as CASSLSLGAGGSYEQYF.

This clone was observed a few times. The chain carries TRBV7-9 and TRBJ1-6, with 9 nucleotides matching TRBD1. CDR1 and CDR2 (germline): SEHNR, FQNEAQ (reference sequence). The CDR3 sequence is 13 residues long. With 6 bases clipped from V and 10 bases from J, the junction kept 4 bases outside the gene matches. CDR3 coding DNA: TGTGCCAGCAGTCGGGACAGGGACTCACCCCTCCACTTT. Its protein product is CASSRDRDSPLHF. The full variable domain, its missing parts supplied by reference TRBV7-9 and TRBJ1-6, is DTGVSQNPRHKITKRGQNVTFRCDPISEHNRLYWYRQTLGQGPEFLTYFQNEAQLEKSRLLSDRFSAERPKGSFSTLEIQRTEQGDSAMYLCASSRDRDSPLHFGNGTRLTVT.

The CDR3 loop reads CATSRETGGYVAFF. CDR3 in DNA: TGTGCCACCAGCAGAGAAACAGGGGGCTACGTCGCGTTCTTC. The chain combines TRBV15 with TRBJ2-1; 9 bases align to TRBD1. The germline gives CDR1 LNHNV, CDR2 YYDKDF (reference sequence). V lost 0 bases, J lost 15 bases, and 9 bases stayed unmatched. This CDR3 comprises 14 residues.

The V call is TRBV2, the J call TRBJ2-2; 10 bases agree with TRBD2. V lost 6 bases to trimming and J lost 4 bases; unmatched junction nucleotides: 8. Germline CDR1 SNHLY, CDR2 FYNNEI. The CDR3 is made up of 16 amino acids. CDR3 nucleotide sequence: TGTGCCAGCAGGACTAGCGGGTCTTTGGGCACCGGGGAGCTGTTTTTT. It is translated as CASRTSGSLGTGELFF. Full variable domain (outside the CDR3, taken from reference TRBV2 and TRBJ2-2): EPEVTQTPSHQVTQMGQEVILRCVPISNHLYFYWYRQILGQKVEFLVSFYNNEISEKSEIFDDQFSVERPDGSNFTLKIRSTKLEDSAMYFCASRTSGSLGTGELFFGEGSRLTVL.

The chain couples TRBV30 to TRBJ2-2, with unresolved D. The V gene lost 4 bases and the J gene lost 7 bases, with 19 bases spanning the gap. The CDR3 contains 15 residues. Germline V gene lookup returns CDR1 GTSNPN and CDR2 SVGIG (reference sequence). CDR3 nucleotide sequence: TGTGCCTGGACCCAAACGGACCTTTCCAGCGGGGAGCTGTTTTTT. Protein: CAWTQTDLSSGELFF.

The V and J genes are TRBV6-1 and TRBJ1-2; 7 bases match TRBD1. Losses at the gene ends were 5 bases for V and 5 bases for J; bases not matched to a gene: 5. The V gene's germline CDR1 is MNHNS and CDR2 SASEGT. The CDR3 consists of 13 residues. The CDR3 DNA sequence: TGTGCCAGCAGTCCGGGACAGCTATATGGCTACACCTTC. Translation: CASSPGQLYGYTF.

The chain combines TRBV28 with TRBJ2-3, with a tentative D call TRBD2 (6 bases). Germline CDR1 is MDHEN and CDR2 is SYDVKM. This CDR3 has 14 amino acids. V was shortened by 7 bases and J by 4 bases, with 15 bases between the two germline ends. This CDR3 is CASIRGRRADTQYF. The DNA of the CDR3 is TGTGCCAGCATACGGGGGAGGCGCGCAGATACGCAGTATTTT.

This sequence joins TRBV27 and TRBJ2-7; TRBD1 matches at 8 bases. Germline V gives CDR1 MNHEY, CDR2 SMNVEV (reference sequence). This CDR3 region has 16 residues. The ends lost 4 bases at V and 3 bases at J; junction bases unmatched: 11. CDR3 sequence: CASSYRQGTSLYEQYF. The DNA of the CDR3 is TGTGCCAGCAGTTACCGACAGGGGACCTCCCTCTACGAGCAGTACTTC.

The chain combines TRBV29-1 with TRBJ2-1, with 9 positions matching TRBD1. This CDR3 spans 14 amino acids. Germline CDR1 reads SQVTM; CDR2 reads ANQGSEA. Germline trimming cut 6 bases from V and 6 bases from J; bases unmatched to any gene: 9. The CDR3 is CSVPGTGKGNEQFF. CDR3 DNA sequence: TGCAGCGTGCCCGGGACAGGGAAGGGCAATGAGCAGTTCTTC.

The genes are TRBV18 and TRBJ1-2; TRBD1 agrees at 7 bases. Germline CDR1 reads KGHSH; CDR2 reads LQKENI. This CDR3 has 15 residues. V dropped 0 bases and J dropped 4; count of bases not matched to a gene: 5. The CDR3 nucleotides read TGTGCCAGCTCACCACCCGGGACAGAGAGCTATGGCTACACCTTC. Protein sequence: CASSPPGTESYGYTF.

This chain joins TRBV19 and TRBJ2-1; 11 nucleotides align to TRBD2. The CDR3 spans 14 residues. From germline, CDR1 is LNHDA and CDR2 SQIVND (reference sequence). V was clipped by 7 bases and J by 5 bases; unmatched bases: 4. This CDR3 is CASNPGLADNEQFF. The CDR3 DNA follows: TGTGCCAGTAATCCGGGACTAGCGGACAATGAGCAGTTCTTC.

In regard to this clone: Other DNA sequences of this sample code for an identical CDR3. The chain recombines TRBV9 with TRBJ2-3, with 7 bases aligning to TRBD2. Trimming at V came to 2 bases and at J to 4 bases, leaving 7 bases not matched to a gene. This CDR3 has 15 amino acids. The germline V gene has CDR1 SGDLS and CDR2 YYNGEE. CDR3 protein: CASSVGGSIPDTQYF. For the CDR3, the DNA is TGTGCCAGCAGCGTGGGCGGGAGTATCCCAGATACGCAGTATTTT.

This chain joins TRBV19 and TRBJ2-3, with 9 bases that match TRBD2. The germline V gene encodes CDR1 LNHDA and CDR2 SQIVND (reference sequence). The V segment lost 7 bases and the J segment 7 bases; nucleotides outside the gene matches: 12. The CDR3 has 15 amino acids. CDR3 loop: CASTLGAGGSNTQYF. The CDR3 DNA follows: TGTGCCAGTACCTTAGGAGCGGGGGGTTCCAATACGCAGTATTTT. Full variable domain (remainder filled in from reference TRBV19 and TRBJ2-3): DGGITQSPKYLFRKEGQNVTLSCEQNLNHDAMYWYRQDPGQGLRLIYYSQIVNDFQKGDIAEGYSVSREKKESFPLTVTSAQKNPTAFYLCASTLGAGGSNTQYFGPGTRLTVL.

V and J are TRBV7-8 and TRBJ2-7, with D possibly being TRBD1 (5 bases). This CDR3 comprises 15 residues. Germline loops: CDR1 SGHVS, CDR2 FQNEAQ. V was trimmed by 1 base and J by 2 bases, leaving 12 bases between them. The CDR3 DNA reads TGTGCCAGCAGCTTAGGGACCCAGGGAACCTACGAGCAGTACTTC. Encoded protein: CASSLGTQGTYEQYF.

With regard to this clone: This same CDR3 is encoded by further DNA sequences in the sample. The chain recombines TRBV18 with TRBJ2-5; D gene uncertain. Germline CDR1 reads KGHSH; CDR2 reads LQKENI. V dropped 3 bases and J dropped 0 bases, with 5 bases sitting between them. The CDR3 spans 13 residues. CDR3 loop: CASSPGNQETQYF. The CDR3 DNA sequence: TGTGCCAGCTCACCGGGGAACCAAGAGACCCAGTACTTC. Full variable domain (missing parts from reference TRBV18 and TRBJ2-5): NAGVMQNPRHLVRRRGQEARLRCSPMKGHSHVYWYRQLPEEGLKFMVYLQKENIIDESGMPKERFSAEFPKEGPSILRIQQVVRGDSAAYFCASSPGNQETQYFGPGTRLLVL.

The V call is TRBV6-1, the J call TRBJ1-1; possibly TRBD1 for D (5 bases). The V and J ends lost 4 bases and 6 bases respectively, with 18 bases between them. This CDR3 is 15 amino acids long. Germline V CDR1 and CDR2: MNHNS, SASEGT. The CDR3: CASSGARWRGPEAFF. The CDR3 region has the DNA TGTGCCAGCAGTGGGGCGAGGTGGAGGGGACCTGAAGCTTTCTTT.

V and J are TRBV15 and TRBJ2-1; D is undetermined. V was cut by 3 bases and J by 0 bases, with 9 bases left in between. The germline gives CDR1 LNHNV, CDR2 YYDKDF (reference sequence). There are 15 residues in the CDR3. The CDR3 coding sequence is TGTGCCACCAGCAGCCATGGAAGCTCCTACAATGAGCAGTTCTTC. This translates into CATSSHGSSYNEQFF.

The chain employs TRBV19 and TRBJ2-5; perhaps TRBD2 as D (5 bases). Germline V CDR1 and CDR2: LNHDA, SQIVND (reference sequence). The V and J ends lost 2 bases and 3 bases respectively, with 7 bases between them. This CDR3 is built from 13 residues. The chain's CDR3 is CASSIFGEETQYF. The DNA of the CDR3 is TGTGCCAGTAGTATATTCGGGGAAGAGACCCAGTACTTC.